The clone carrying this T cell receptor (beta chain) came up many times. This sample was taken from a study of T cells in Graves' hyperthyroidism and ophthalmopathy. TCR beta CDR3 region amplification was performed from RNA transcripts. The study used the HTBI primer set for a first-round RT-PCR of the TCR CDR3. TCRdb re-called the multiplex PCR reads with MiXCR, one entry per CDR3 protein. Of fewer than 650,000 distinct CDR3 sequences listed, 12% to 15% are singletons. The CDR3 consists of 12 residues. V dropped 5 bases and J dropped 6 bases, with 9 bases sitting between them. This clonotype was obtained from a woman aged 18-29 years with Graves' ophthalmopathy. Sequences were obtained from blood. The chain couples TRBV12-3 or TRBV12-4 to TRBJ2-3; the D gene is possibly TRBD1 (5 bases). This chain's CDR3 is CASSRQQDTQYF. Written as DNA, the CDR3 is TGTGCCAGCAGTCGACAGCAGGATACGCAGTATTTT.